This passage covers 22 T cell receptor beta chains from one sample sequenced in a study of T cell responses to AZD1222 COVID-19 vaccine. Method: immunoSEQ multiplex PCR; TCRdb's copy keeps in-frame clones and lacks some. The repertoire consists of 130,000 or so clones, with approximately 91% occurring once and the leading ten covering 1.5% to 2%. The sequences come from peripheral blood, collected 28 days after the second AZD1222 dose. These receptors originate from an adult who received the AZD1222 COVID-19 vaccine.

The rearrangement links TRBV9 to TRBJ2-2, with no clear D. Germline V gene sequence: CDR1 SGDLS, CDR2 YYNGEE. V shed 6 bases and J shed 4 bases, with 10 bases lying between them. CDR3 size: 13 residues. In nucleotides, the CDR3 is TGTGCCAGCACCGGCCGGGCCACCGGGGAGCTGTTTTTT. Its translation is CASTGRATGELFF.

This clone was found once. The CDR3 sequence: CASSPMTYRSNQPQHF. Here the CDR3 DNA reads TGTGCCAGCAGTCCCATGACGTATAGGAGCAATCAGCCCCAGCATTTT. The rearrangement uses TRBV6-4 and TRBJ1-5; unclear D gene. This CDR3 region has 16 residues. Germline V gene sequence: CDR1 MRHNA, CDR2 SNTAGT. V was shortened by 5 bases and J by 1 base, with 15 bases between the two germline ends.

The chain has TRBV7-3 and TRBJ2-3; 7 bases map to TRBD2. V lost 5 bases to trimming and J lost 2 bases; unmatched junction nucleotides: 10. The germline V gene encodes CDR1 SGHTA and CDR2 FQGTGA. The CDR3 is made up of 16 amino acids. CDR3 sequence: CASSPLAGSPTDTQYF. DNA of the CDR3: TGTGCCAGCAGCCCTTTAGCGGGTAGTCCCACAGATACGCAGTATTTT.

The chain uses TRBV5-1 and TRBJ2-6; 7 bases match TRBD1. The CDR3 has 18 amino acids. Germline loops: CDR1 SGHRS, CDR2 YFSETQ. The V and J ends lost 0 bases and 0 bases, in that order; junction bases with no gene match: 6. CDR3 region: CASSLALGQLSGANVLTF. In nucleotides, the CDR3 is TGCGCCAGCAGCTTGGCCTTGGGACAGCTCTCTGGGGCCAACGTCCTGACTTTC.

The chain couples TRBV9 to TRBJ1-2; 7 bases are shared with TRBD1. The CDR3 has 15 amino acids. The J segment lost 7 bases and the V segment lost 0 bases, leaving 9 bases of the junction unmatched. In germline, CDR1 is SGDLS, CDR2 YYNGEE. The CDR3 is CASSVGGDRVGGYTF. DNA of the CDR3: TGTGCCAGCAGCGTAGGCGGAGACAGGGTGGGTGGCTACACCTTC.

This clone was recorded once. V usage is TRBV28 and J usage is TRBJ2-1, with TRBD2 identical over 14 bases. Germline V gene data show CDR1 as MDHEN and CDR2 as SYDVKM. Trimming at V came to 5 bases and at J to 6 bases, leaving 3 bases not matched to a gene. This CDR3 is 15 amino acids long. This CDR3 is CASSIGTSGSNEQFF. The CDR3 region has the DNA TGTGCCAGCAGTATCGGGACTAGCGGGAGCAATGAGCAGTTCTTC.

The chain has TRBV12-5 and TRBJ2-7; D might be TRBD1 (6 bases). Germline V gene data show CDR1 as LGHNT and CDR2 as FRNRAP. The length of the CDR3 is 14 residues. The ends were cut back, 5 bases at V and 2 bases at J, with 13 bases in the middle. The CDR3 loop reads CASGLQGGAYEQYF. Written as DNA, the CDR3 is TGTGCTAGTGGTCTACAGGGTGGGGCCTACGAGCAGTACTTC.

J is TRBJ1-6 and V is TRBV11-3; D unresolved. Germline CDR1 reads SGHNT; CDR2 reads YENEEA. Deletions cut 0 bases from V and 8 bases from J, with 11 bases between. This CDR3 spans 15 amino acids. This CDR3 is CASSLDSDFYSPLHF. In nucleotides, the CDR3 is TGTGCCAGCAGCTTAGACTCGGATTTCTATTCACCCCTCCACTTT.

This clone was observed once. V usage is TRBV18 and J usage is TRBJ1-1; TRBD1 might be the D (6 bases). The V gene lost 4 bases and the J gene lost 2 bases, with 11 bases spanning the gap. Germline CDR1 is KGHSH and CDR2 is LQKENI. CDR3 size: 14 residues. The CDR3 loop reads CASSQDSSNTEAFF. The CDR3 nucleotides read TGTGCCAGCTCACAGGACAGCTCCAACACTGAAGCTTTCTTT.

The chain joins TRBV7-8 to TRBJ1-1, with D hard to call. The germline V gene encodes CDR1 SGHVS and CDR2 FQNEAQ. The ends were cut back, 5 bases at V and 4 bases at J, with 20 bases in the middle. The CDR3 is made up of 16 amino acids. CDR3 protein: CASSQYLREVSTEAFF. The CDR3 nucleotides read TGTGCCAGCAGCCAGTATTTGAGGGAGGTGAGCACTGAAGCTTTCTTT.

This chain links TRBV12-3 or TRBV12-4 with TRBJ1-2; D ambiguous. V dropped 3 bases and J dropped 4 bases, with 6 bases sitting between them. The CDR3 covers 12 residues. Here the CDR3 reads CASSFGSYGYTF. The CDR3 coding sequence is TGTGCCAGCAGTTTCGGGTCCTATGGCTACACCTTC.

The chain couples TRBV7-6 to TRBJ1-5; D is uncertain. V was shortened by 2 bases and J by 0 bases, with 8 bases between the two germline ends. The germline V gene encodes CDR1 SGHVS and CDR2 FNYEAQ. This CDR3 is built from 15 residues. The CDR3 coding sequence is TGTGCCAGCAGCTTATCCGGTTATAGCAATCAGCCCCAGCATTTT. Protein sequence: CASSLSGYSNQPQHF.

The gene calls are TRBV12-3 or TRBV12-4 and TRBJ1-1, with D possibly TRBD1 on 5 matching bases. The CDR3 has 12 residues. The V end was cut by 8 bases, the J end by 7 bases, with 14 bases between. CDR3 nucleotide sequence: TGTGCCAGCGTGCGAGGGACCGGTGAAGCTTTCTTT. Its translation is CASVRGTGEAFF.

The rearrangement links TRBV24-1 to TRBJ2-5, with 8 bases lining up with TRBD1. Germline CDR1 and CDR2: KGHDR and SFDVKD. V was clipped by 4 bases and J by 2 bases; unmatched bases: 5. CDR3 size: 15 residues. The CDR3 sequence is CATSDPGQGQETQYF. The CDR3 nucleotides read TGTGCCACCAGTGACCCAGGACAGGGTCAAGAGACCCAGTACTTC.

The chain links TRBV30 to TRBJ1-5, with 7 positions matching TRBD1. The CDR3 is 13 amino acids. Germline-derived CDR1 and CDR2 are GTSNPN and SVGIG (reference sequence). The V gene end was trimmed by 2 bases and the J gene end by 5 bases; junction bases not matched to a gene: 3. CDR3 loop: CAWSSTGDQPQHF. CDR3 DNA: TGTGCCTGGAGTTCCACAGGGGATCAGCCCCAGCATTTT.

This clone was observed once. DNA of the CDR3: TGTGCCAGCTCACCGGAGGCCTCTGGGGCCAACGTCCTGACTTTC. Its translation: CASSPEASGANVLTF. The genes are TRBV18 and TRBJ2-6; maybe TRBD2 (5 bases). There are 15 residues in the CDR3. Trimming pared 3 bases from V and 0 bases from J, leaving 6 bases between. The germline V gene encodes CDR1 KGHSH and CDR2 LQKENI.

This chain uses TRBV4-1 with TRBJ1-5; D gene uncertain. V lost 1 base to trimming and J lost 0 bases, with 10 bases between them. The CDR3 has 16 residues. In germline, CDR1 is MGHRA, CDR2 YSYEKL. The CDR3 here is CASSQAPTDSNQPQHF. CDR3 nucleotide sequence: TGCGCCAGCAGCCAAGCACCGACGGATAGCAATCAGCCCCAGCATTTT.

This chain uses TRBV6-1 with TRBJ2-1; perhaps TRBD1 as D (5 bases). This CDR3 region has 14 residues. Trimming cost V 5 bases and J 7 bases, with 15 bases left between them. CDR1 MNHNS and CDR2 SASEGT come from the germline V gene. The chain's CDR3 is CASSPTRGANEQFF. The CDR3 DNA reads as TGTGCCAGCAGTCCGACTCGTGGGGCGAATGAGCAGTTCTTC.

The J gene is TRBJ2-1, the V gene TRBV7-6; the D is unclear. The CDR3 is 16 amino acids. V was trimmed by 1 base and J by 4 bases, leaving 14 bases between them. CDR1 is SGHVS and CDR2 is FNYEAQ in the germline V gene. The CDR3 loop is CASSLGASWLYNEQFF. DNA of the CDR3: TGTGCCAGCAGCTTAGGAGCCTCGTGGCTATACAATGAGCAGTTCTTC. Full variable domain (remainder filled in from reference TRBV7-6 and TRBJ2-1): GAGVSQSPRYKVTKRGQDVALRCDPISGHVSLYWYRQALGQGPEFLTYFNYEAQQDKSGLPNDRFSAERPEGSISTLTIQRTEQRDSAMYRCASSLGASWLYNEQFFGPGTRLTVL.

CDR3 nucleotide sequence: TGTGCCAGCTCATCCCGGACTAGCGGGCGCACAGATACGCAGTATTTT. Translation gives CASSSRTSGRTDTQYF. The chain combines TRBV18 with TRBJ2-3; 11 positions agree with TRBD2. V was pared by 5 bases and J by 1 base, with 5 bases of the junction left unmatched. The CDR3 is made up of 16 amino acids. Germline lookup yields CDR1 KGHSH and CDR2 LQKENI.

The chain carries TRBV7-3 and TRBJ1-1; tentatively, D is TRBD1 (6 bases). Germline lookup yields CDR1 SGHTA and CDR2 FQGTGA. Trimming took 1 base from V and 6 from J, leaving 15 bases between them. This CDR3 comprises 15 residues. CDR3 loop: CASSLRGQGSAEAFF. Written as DNA, the CDR3 is TGTGCCAGCAGCTTAAGGGGGCAGGGGAGTGCTGAAGCTTTCTTT.

This chain joins TRBV2 and TRBJ1-5, with 8 bases fitting TRBD1. J gave up 0 bases and V 10 bases, and 5 bases lay outside the gene matches. This CDR3 comprises 14 residues. The germline gives CDR1 SNHLY, CDR2 FYNNEI. The CDR3 DNA follows: TGTGCCACGGGACAGGAGTATAGCAATCAGCCCCAGCATTTT. Translated: CATGQEYSNQPQHF.